The 19 T cell receptor beta chains below all came from one sample that was sequenced in a study of CD8+CD57+ T cells in acquired aplastic anemia. Profiles of TCR beta VDJ and CDR3 were generated from a genomic DNA template. In TCRdb, the reads were re-called with MiXCR into one record per CDR3 protein. Counted here are about 210,000 distinct CDR3 sequences, roughly 57% occurring once; the ten biggest clones make up around 32%. The source material was sorted CD4+, CD8+, or CD8+CD57+ T cells (not recorded which) from PBMCs. The origin of the receptors is a human donor in good health.

V usage is TRBV7-9 and J usage is TRBJ2-7; possible D gene TRBD1, 6 bases. Trimming left V 1 base short and J 4 bases short, with 17 bases between. Looked up from germline, CDR1 is SEHNR and CDR2 is FQNEAQ (reference sequence). This CDR3 spans 16 amino acids. In DNA, the CDR3 is TGTGCCAGCAGCTTAGGGGGGACAAGGGCTAATTACGAGCAGTACTTC. Translated, it gives CASSLGGTRANYEQYF.

Many counts were recorded for this clonotype. The chain has TRBV20-1 and TRBJ2-3; 11 bases match TRBD2. Germline V gene lookup returns CDR1 DFQATT and CDR2 SNEGSKA (reference sequence). The CDR3 covers 18 residues. Trimming cost V 6 bases and J 0 bases; bases outside gene matches: 14. CDR3 DNA sequence: TGCAGTGCCCTGGGGCTAGCGGGAGGCGAAACTAGCACAGATACGCAGTATTTT. It translates to CSALGLAGGETSTDTQYF.

This clonotype was seen once. V gene TRBV6-5 combines with J gene TRBJ2-2; the D call may be TRBD1 or TRBD2 (5 bases each). Trimming took 0 bases from V and 5 from J, leaving 10 bases between them. The CDR3 is made up of 15 amino acids. Germline V gene data show CDR1 as MNHEY and CDR2 as SVGAGI. CDR3 in DNA: TGTGCCAGCAGTTACTCCCAGGGACCTACCGGGGAGCTGTTTTTT. Its translation: CASSYSQGPTGELFF.

Concerning this clonotype itself: As the CDR3 is not closed by the conserved phenylalanine or tryptophan, this likely results from a read error. This chain connects TRBV6-1 to TRBJ1-5; D remains ambiguous. CDR1 is MNHNS, CDR2 SASEGT, per germline. This CDR3 is built from 15 residues. In DNA form, the CDR3 reads TGTGCTATCGAAAAGGTACTGGCTAGCAATCAGCCCCAGCATTCT. It codes for CAIEKVLASNQPQHS.

This clonotype was counted many times. This rearrangement joins TRBV20-1 to TRBJ1-2; a weak D match, TRBD1 (6 bases). Germline V gene data show CDR1 as DFQATT and CDR2 as SNEGSKA (reference sequence). The CDR3 runs to 13 residues. Trimming stripped 7 bases from V and 0 bases from J, with 12 bases between. CDR3 in DNA: TGCAGTGTCAGGGGCCGCACTAACTATGGCTACACCTTC. It is translated as CSVRGRTNYGYTF.

This clonotype was detected ten times or more. The chain employs TRBV5-1 and TRBJ1-3; maybe TRBD1 (5 bases). The CDR3 totals 17 residues. The ends were cut back, 5 bases at V and 0 bases at J, with 18 bases in the middle. The germline gives CDR1 SGHRS, CDR2 YFSETQ. The CDR3 bases are TGCGCCAGCAGAGGACAAGGGAACTCTAACTCTGGAAACACCATATATTTT. Protein: CASRGQGNSNSGNTIYF.

This clonotype was counted at least ten times. The chain uses TRBV6-5 and TRBJ2-5; D is perhaps TRBD1 or TRBD2 (5 bases each). The CDR3 sequence is 14 residues long. CDR1 and CDR2 from the germline V gene are MNHEY and SVGAGI. Deletions cut 5 bases from V and 5 bases from J, with 15 bases between. The CDR3 reads CASSTRTEGETQYF. As DNA, the CDR3 is TGTGCCAGCAGTACGCGGACCGAGGGGGAGACCCAGTACTTC.

This clonotype was seen more than once but under ten times. The V gene is TRBV10-3, the J gene TRBJ2-3; 13 nucleotides match TRBD2. With V trimmed by 2 bases and J by 2 bases, 1 base remained unmatched. Germline V gene sequence: CDR1 ENHRY, CDR2 SYGVKD. The CDR3 runs to 16 residues. CDR3 bases: TGTGCCATCAGTGAGGGACTAGCGGGGGTCACAGATACGCAGTATTTT. It codes for CAISEGLAGVTDTQYF.

This clonotype was counted many times. The CDR3 reads CASSLKGGVRGATSTDTQYF. In DNA form, the CDR3 reads TGTGCCAGCAGCCTAAAGGGGGGCGTACGGGGGGCAACGAGCACAGATACGCAGTATTTT. The rearrangement joins TRBV7-3 to TRBJ2-3; D is possibly TRBD2 (7 bases). The CDR3 contains 20 residues. The V end lost 5 bases, the J end lost 0 bases, and 27 bases lay between the germline ends. Germline CDR1 SGHTA, CDR2 FQGTGA. Variable domain in full (rest from reference TRBV7-3 and TRBJ2-3): GAGVSQTPSNKVTEKGKYVELRCDPISGHTALYWYRQSLGQGPEFLIYFQGTGAADDSGLPNDRFFAVRPEGSVSTLKIQRTERGDSAVYLCASSLKGGVRGATSTDTQYFGPGTRLTVL.

The rearrangement joins TRBV15 to TRBJ2-7; the D is unclear. Germline values: CDR1 LNHNV, CDR2 YYDKDF (reference sequence). V was shortened by 0 bases and J by 6 bases, with 18 bases between the two germline ends. The CDR3 totals 16 residues. As DNA, the CDR3 is TGTGCCACCAGCAGAGATCGACACCGGACCATCCTCGAGCAGTACTTC. Its protein product is CATSRDRHRTILEQYF.

This clonotype was seen repeatedly, ten times or more. The V gene is TRBV7-8, the J gene TRBJ2-1; D gene unclear. Trimming removed 5 bases from V and 14 bases from J, with 13 bases in between. The germline V gene has CDR1 SGHVS and CDR2 FQNEAQ. The CDR3 is made up of 11 amino acids. CDR3 DNA: TGTGCCAGCAGCCCCGGAGTGTCGGAGTTCTTC. Encoded protein: CASSPGVSEFF.

The rearrangement joins TRBV10-3 to TRBJ2-2; 11 bases map to TRBD2. From germline, CDR1 is ENHRY and CDR2 SYGVKD. V trimming: 7 bases; J trimming: 2 bases; junction bases outside the gene matches: 6. This CDR3 has 16 residues. The CDR3 coding sequence is TGTGCCATCACCTCGGGACTAGCGGTTAACACCGGGGAGCTGTTTTTT. It encodes CAITSGLAVNTGELFF.

V is TRBV5-1 and J is TRBJ2-2, with D uncertain. This CDR3 is built from 14 residues. V lost 0 bases and J 7 bases, leaving 10 bases between the germline ends. The germline V gene has CDR1 SGHRS and CDR2 YFSETQ. CDR3 coding DNA: TGCGCCAGCAGCTTGGAAGGAGTAGTCGGGGAGCTGTTTTTT. Translating gives CASSLEGVVGELFF.

This clonotype has just a few counts. This sequence joins TRBV7-9 and TRBJ2-3, with D possibly matching TRBD1 (5 bases). Looked up from germline, CDR1 is SEHNR and CDR2 is FQNEAQ (reference sequence). Trimming cost V 1 base and J 2 bases, with 10 bases left between them. CDR3 length equals 15 residues. This chain's CDR3 is CASSLEDSNTDTQYF. In nucleotides, the CDR3 is TGTGCCAGCAGCTTAGAAGACAGCAACACAGATACGCAGTATTTT.

This clonotype was detected ten times or more. The chain joins TRBV20-1 to TRBJ1-1; 9 bases line up with TRBD1. The CDR3 is 12 residues long. Germline V gene data show CDR1 as DFQATT and CDR2 as SNEGSKA (reference sequence). CDR3 in DNA: TGCAGGGGGACAGGGTGGAACACTGAAGCTTTCTTT. Its translation: CRGTGWNTEAFF.

There are a few counts of this clonotype. The V and J genes are TRBV27 and TRBJ2-2, with D perhaps assigned TRBD1 or TRBD2 (5 bases each). The CDR3 has 17 residues. The V end lost 5 bases, the J end lost 4 bases, and 20 bases lay between the germline ends. Germline CDR1 MNHEY, CDR2 SMNVEV (reference sequence). The chain's CDR3 is CASSTFLGTPTTGELFF. The CDR3 coding sequence is TGTGCCAGCAGTACATTTCTCGGGACGCCCACCACCGGGGAGCTGTTTTTT.

The rearrangement joins TRBV7-9 to TRBJ2-5; the match to TRBD1 covers 9 bases. The germline CDR1 and CDR2 sequences are SEHNR and FQNEAQ (reference sequence). There are 16 residues in the CDR3. V shed 3 bases, J shed 4 bases, and the junction held 9 bases outside the gene matches. The CDR3 sequence: CASSLGTMTGGETQYF. The CDR3 DNA sequence: TGTGCCAGCAGCTTGGGGACAATGACAGGGGGAGAGACCCAGTACTTC. Full variable domain (outside the CDR3, taken from reference TRBV7-9 and TRBJ2-5): DTGVSQNPRHKITKRGQNVTFRCDPISEHNRLYWYRQTLGQGPEFLTYFQNEAQLEKSRLLSDRFSAERPKGSFSTLEIQRTEQGDSAMYLCASSLGTMTGGETQYFGPGTRLLVL.

The rearrangement joins TRBV10-2 to TRBJ1-4, with D possibly matching TRBD1 (6 bases). Germline-derived CDR1 and CDR2 are WSHSY and SAAADI. There are 15 residues in the CDR3. Trimming shortened V by 3 bases and J by 7 bases, and 15 bases separated the two germline ends. CDR3 in DNA: TGCGCCAGCAGTGATCGGGGGCGCGGGAGTGAAAAACTGTTTTTT. As protein: CASSDRGRGSEKLFF.

This clonotype was observed many times. The DNA of the CDR3 is TGCGCCAGCAGCCAAGTCGGCCAGATCTCCTACGAGCAGTACTTC. It encodes CASSQVGQISYEQYF. The chain recombines TRBV4-1 with TRBJ2-7; the D is unclear. Trimming removed 1 base from V and 0 bases from J, with 10 bases in between. Germline loops: CDR1 MGHRA, CDR2 YSYEKL. CDR3 length equals 15 residues.